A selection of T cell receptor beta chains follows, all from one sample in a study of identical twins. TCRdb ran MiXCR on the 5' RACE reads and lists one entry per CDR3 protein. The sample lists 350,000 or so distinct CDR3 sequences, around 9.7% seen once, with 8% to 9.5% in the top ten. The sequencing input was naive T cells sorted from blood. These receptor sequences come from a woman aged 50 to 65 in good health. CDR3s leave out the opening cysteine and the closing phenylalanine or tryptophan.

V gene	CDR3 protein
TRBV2	ASSVGSSSGANVLT
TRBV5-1	ASSLKVYNEQF
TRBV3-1	ASSQDLVGLQETQY
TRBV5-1	ASSLGGLAGQNEQF
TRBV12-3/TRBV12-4	ASSSQGALNIQY
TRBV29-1	SVDGLVRGPDTQY
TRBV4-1	ASSQDRTVANYGYT
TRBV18	ASSPIPDTQY
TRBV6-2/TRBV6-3	AGQAGNQETQY
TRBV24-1	ATSDGERDYNEQF
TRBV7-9	ASSLWGSSGNTIY
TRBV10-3	ASRQGVEAF
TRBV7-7	ASSPYGSTDTQY
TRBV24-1	ATSDLTASSNTGELF
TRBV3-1	ASSPGIGNTEAF
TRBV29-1	SVETGQGDEQF
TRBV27	ASRFGQGAGSPLH
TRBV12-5	ASGLVRTDGYT
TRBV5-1	ASSVGITLYEQY
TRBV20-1	SAVAASTDTQY
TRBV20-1	SAITSTWGDEQF
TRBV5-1	ASSFRDRGTNEQF
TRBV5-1	ASSLGSRTPSYNEQF
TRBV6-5	ASSGTGSSYNEQF
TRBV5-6	ASSFLRGNTEAF
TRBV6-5	ASSQRQGHRDTQY
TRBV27	ASRTGLAYIDTQY
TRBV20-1	SARDPSRPYNEQF
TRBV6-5	ASRLSGTSLQETQY